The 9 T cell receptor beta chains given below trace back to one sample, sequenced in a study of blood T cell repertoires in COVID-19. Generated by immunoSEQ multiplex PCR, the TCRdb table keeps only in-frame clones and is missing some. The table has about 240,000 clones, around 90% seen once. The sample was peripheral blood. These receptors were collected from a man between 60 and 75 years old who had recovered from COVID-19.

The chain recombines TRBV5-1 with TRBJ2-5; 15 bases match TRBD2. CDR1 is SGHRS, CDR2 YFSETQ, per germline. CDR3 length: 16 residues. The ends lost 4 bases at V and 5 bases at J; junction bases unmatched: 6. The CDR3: CASSPGLAGGPETQYF. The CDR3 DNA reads TGCGCCAGCAGCCCAGGACTAGCGGGGGGGCCGGAGACCCAGTACTTC.

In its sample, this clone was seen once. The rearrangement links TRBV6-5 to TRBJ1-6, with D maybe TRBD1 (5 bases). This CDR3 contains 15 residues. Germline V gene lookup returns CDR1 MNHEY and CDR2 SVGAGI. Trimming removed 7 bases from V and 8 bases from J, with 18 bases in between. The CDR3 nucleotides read TGTGCCAGCACCTTGAAGGGGACTCTGGATTCACCCCTCCACTTT. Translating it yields CASTLKGTLDSPLHF.

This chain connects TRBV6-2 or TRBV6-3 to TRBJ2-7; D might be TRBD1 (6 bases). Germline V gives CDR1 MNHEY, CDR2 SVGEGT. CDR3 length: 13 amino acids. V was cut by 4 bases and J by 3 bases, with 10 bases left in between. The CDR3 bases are TGTGCCAGCAGTTTTGCAGGGGACTACGAGCAGTACTTC. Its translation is CASSFAGDYEQYF.

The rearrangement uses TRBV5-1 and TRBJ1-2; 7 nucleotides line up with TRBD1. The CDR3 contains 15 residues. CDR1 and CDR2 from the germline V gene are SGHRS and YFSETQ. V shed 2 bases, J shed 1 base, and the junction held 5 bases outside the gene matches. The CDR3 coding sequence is TGCGCCAGCAGCTTAGGGGGCCTCTTTAACTATGGCTACACCTTC. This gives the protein CASSLGGLFNYGYTF.

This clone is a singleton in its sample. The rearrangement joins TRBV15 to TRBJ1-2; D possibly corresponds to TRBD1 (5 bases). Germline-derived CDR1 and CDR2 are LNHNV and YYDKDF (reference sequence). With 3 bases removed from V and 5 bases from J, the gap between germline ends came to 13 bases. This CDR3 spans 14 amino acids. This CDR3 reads CATSSYDSQYGYTF. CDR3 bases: TGTGCCACCAGCAGTTATGACAGTCAGTATGGCTACACCTTC.

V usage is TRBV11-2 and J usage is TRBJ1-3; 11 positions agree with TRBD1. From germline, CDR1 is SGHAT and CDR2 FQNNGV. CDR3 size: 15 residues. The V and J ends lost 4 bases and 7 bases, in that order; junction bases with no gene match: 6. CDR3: CASSSLDRGPNTIYF. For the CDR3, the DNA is TGTGCCAGCAGCTCCTTGGACAGGGGGCCCAACACCATATATTTT.

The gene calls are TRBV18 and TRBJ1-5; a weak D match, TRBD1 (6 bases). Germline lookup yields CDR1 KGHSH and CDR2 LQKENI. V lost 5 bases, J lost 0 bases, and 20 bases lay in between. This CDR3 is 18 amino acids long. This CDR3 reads CASSTIGGALLSNQPQHF. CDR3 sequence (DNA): TGTGCCAGCTCAACAATAGGGGGGGCGTTACTTAGCAATCAGCCCCAGCATTTT.

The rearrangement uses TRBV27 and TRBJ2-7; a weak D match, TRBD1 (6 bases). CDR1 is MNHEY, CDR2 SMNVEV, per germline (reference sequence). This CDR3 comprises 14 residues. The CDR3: CASNLRQASYEQYV. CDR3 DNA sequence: TGTGCCAGCAATTTAAGACAGGCATCCTACGAGCAGTACGTC.

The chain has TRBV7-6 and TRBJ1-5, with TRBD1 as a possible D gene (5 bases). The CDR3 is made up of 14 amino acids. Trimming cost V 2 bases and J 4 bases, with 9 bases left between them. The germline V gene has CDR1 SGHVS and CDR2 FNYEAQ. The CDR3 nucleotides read TGTGCCAGCAGCTTATCGGGGGGGAATCAGCCCCAGCATTTT. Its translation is CASSLSGGNQPQHF.